The 22 T cell receptor beta chains reported below all come from one sample, sequenced in a study of T cells in Graves' hyperthyroidism and ophthalmopathy. Researchers took RNA transcripts and amplified the TCR beta CDR3 regions from them. A set of HTBI primers served as the primers for a first-round RT-PCR of the TCR CDR3. TCRdb re-called the multiplex PCR reads with MiXCR, one entry per CDR3 protein. The repertoire includes a few hundred thousand distinct CDR3 sequences, around 20% of them detected once, and 40% to 45% sits in the top ten. What was sequenced was blood. The receptor source for this set is a man between 18 and 29 years old with Graves' ophthalmopathy.

The rearrangement uses TRBV20-1 and TRBJ1-4; 7 bases agree with TRBD1. CDR1 is DFQATT, CDR2 SNEGSKA, per germline (reference sequence). There are 15 residues in the CDR3. Trimming cost V 3 bases and J 12 bases; bases outside gene matches: 16. This CDR3 is CSARRGTVDRVELFF. CDR3 coding DNA: TGCAGTGCTAGGAGGGGGACAGTGGACCGGGTGGAACTGTTTTTT.

Ten or more counts support this clonotype. The chain uses TRBV12-3 or TRBV12-4 and TRBJ2-5, with TRBD2 identical over 8 bases. The CDR3 has 14 residues. The V and J ends lost 4 bases and 4 bases, in that order; junction bases with no gene match: 5. The CDR3 here is CASSSSGGGETQYF. DNA for the CDR3: TGTGCCAGCAGTTCAAGCGGGGGAGGAGAGACCCAGTACTTC.

A word on this clonotype: One base away lies a much larger clone, so this may be a sequencing read error. This chain uses TRBV18 with TRBJ2-7; 8 positions agree with TRBD2. This CDR3 has 14 residues. Germline CDR1 reads KGHSH; CDR2 reads LQKENI. The junction had 5 bases not matched to a gene; V was cut back by 3 bases and J by 4 bases. The CDR3 here is CASSPPSGRYEQYF. The CDR3 DNA reads as TGTGCCAGCTCACCCCCAAGCGGGAGATACGAGCAGTACTTC. The variable domain in full, with the rest retrieved from reference TRBV18 and TRBJ2-7, is NAGVMQNPRHLVRRRGQEARLRCSPMKGHSHVYWYRQLPEEGLKFMVYLQKENIIDESGMPKERFSAEFPKEGPSILRIQQVVRGDSAAYFCASSPPSGRYEQYFGPGTRLTVT.

This chain connects TRBV12-3 or TRBV12-4 to TRBJ1-3; D unclear. The CDR3 spans 13 residues. V was trimmed by 3 bases and J by 7 bases, leaving 10 bases between them. The CDR3 DNA is TGTGCCAGCAGTTTTCGACGTGCGAACACCATATATTTT. Amino acid sequence: CASSFRRANTIYF.

This clonotype has a handful of counts. This chain links TRBV6-1 with TRBJ1-1; tentative D call: TRBD1 (5 bases). Per the germline V gene, CDR1 is MNHNS and CDR2 is SASEGT. The V end lost 7 bases, the J end lost 0 bases, and 9 bases lay between the germline ends. CDR3 size: 13 residues. This CDR3 reads CASIRGMNTEAFF. The CDR3 nucleotides read TGTGCCAGCATCCGGGGCATGAACACTGAAGCTTTCTTT.

The table lists this clonotype with many counts. The rearrangement links TRBV13 to TRBJ1-6; D uncertain. Trimming left V 6 bases short and J 14 bases short, with 20 bases between. The CDR3 has 14 residues. Germline-derived CDR1 and CDR2 are PRHDT and FYEKMQ (reference sequence). The DNA for the CDR3 is TGTGCCAGCAGTTACCGACGTGGAATTCAAACCCTCCACTTT. Protein sequence: CASSYRRGIQTLHF. Full variable domain (missing parts from reference TRBV13 and TRBJ1-6): AAGVIQSPRHLIKEKRETATLKCYPIPRHDTVYWYQQGPGQDPQFLISFYEKMQSDKGSIPDRFSAQQFSDYHSELNMSSLELGDSALYFCASSYRRGIQTLHFGNGTRLTVT.

This clonotype was recorded many times. The J gene is TRBJ1-2, the V gene TRBV27; a weak D match, TRBD1 (5 bases). This CDR3 region has 15 residues. Germline V gives CDR1 MNHEY, CDR2 SMNVEV (reference sequence). V gave up 2 bases and J gave up 7 bases, with 17 bases separating them. The CDR3 loop is CASSLDGAAGGGYTF. CDR3 nucleotides: TGTGCCAGCAGTTTAGACGGGGCAGCGGGAGGTGGCTACACCTTC.

In this sample, this clonotype turned up a few times. J is TRBJ2-3 and V is TRBV27; no reliable D call. Deletions cut 2 bases from V and 4 bases from J, with 10 bases between. The CDR3 spans 14 residues. Per germline, CDR1 MNHEY and CDR2 SMNVEV (reference sequence). The chain's CDR3 is CASSLTARPDTQYF. The CDR3 DNA sequence: TGTGCCAGCAGTTTAACCGCGCGGCCAGATACGCAGTATTTT.

The V call is TRBV6-1, the J call TRBJ1-2; 12 bases agree with TRBD1. V dropped 6 bases and J dropped 3; count of bases not matched to a gene: 5. Per germline, CDR1 MNHNS and CDR2 SASEGT. This CDR3 has 15 amino acids. Here the CDR3 reads CASSQGQGAYYGYTF. CDR3 nucleotides: TGTGCCAGCAGCCAGGGACAGGGGGCGTACTATGGCTACACCTTC.

Turning to this clonotype: A clone one base away is much larger, so this may be a read error. The rearrangement joins TRBV5-5 to TRBJ2-7; either TRBD1 or TRBD2 may supply D (5 bases each). This CDR3 comprises 15 residues. The germline V gene encodes CDR1 SGHKS and CDR2 YYEKEE (reference sequence). Trimming shortened V by 0 bases and J by 5 bases, and 15 bases separated the two germline ends. The CDR3 spells CASSLADSGVHEQYF. Here the CDR3 DNA reads TGTGCCAGCAGCTTGGCCGACAGCGGAGTCCACGAGCAGTACTTC. Full variable domain (missing parts from reference TRBV5-5 and TRBJ2-7): DAGVTQSPTHLIKTRGQQVTLRCSPISGHKSVSWYQQVLGQGPQFIFQYYEKEERGRGNFPDRFSARQFPNYSSELNVNALLLGDSALYLCASSLADSGVHEQYFGPGTRLTVT.

This clonotype showed up just a few times. The V and J genes are TRBV10-2 and TRBJ1-1, with no clear D. This CDR3 comprises 13 residues. Looked up from germline, CDR1 is WSHSY and CDR2 is SAAADI. Trimming removed 4 bases at V and 5 bases at J, with 11 bases between. This chain's CDR3 is CASSGNDGTEAFF. The CDR3 coding sequence is TGCGCCAGCAGTGGGAACGATGGGACTGAAGCTTTCTTT.

At least ten counts were recorded for this clonotype. The rearrangement links TRBV4-2 to TRBJ2-1; D assignment may be TRBD1 or TRBD2 (6 bases each). Deletions cut 4 bases from V and 3 bases from J, with 13 bases between. This CDR3 is built from 15 residues. CDR1 is LGHNA, CDR2 YNFKEQ, per germline. Written as DNA, the CDR3 is TGTGCCAGCAGCCCGGAGGGGGGAGGCTACAATGAGCAGTTCTTC. It is translated as CASSPEGGGYNEQFF.

Note on this clonotype: The junction departs from the called germline gene at one end, perhaps through a read error. V and J are TRBV11-2 and TRBJ1-2, with D uncertain. Germline V gene lookup returns CDR1 SGHAT and CDR2 FQNNGV. The CDR3 consists of 13 residues. The CDR3 region has the DNA TGCGCCAGCAGCTTGGATGGGGATAATGGCTACACCTTC. Residues: CASSLDGDNGYTF.

As regards this clonotype: The junction departs from the called germline gene at one end, perhaps through a read error. The rearrangement links TRBV2 to TRBJ2-7; 11 nucleotides match TRBD1. Germline-derived CDR1 and CDR2 are SNHLY and FYNNEI. There are 14 residues in the CDR3. The CDR3 here is CASSDGQGALEQYF. The CDR3 DNA sequence: TGCGCCAGCAGTGACGGACAGGGGGCCCTCGAGCAGTACTTC.

The chain joins TRBV18 to TRBJ2-3; D perhaps matches TRBD2 (6 bases). Germline-derived CDR1 and CDR2 are KGHSH and LQKENI. The CDR3 is 16 amino acids. Trimming took off 3 bases at V and 5 bases at J, with 18 bases between the two ends. CDR3 in amino acids: CASSPEVRLGGDTQYF. The DNA of the CDR3 is TGTGCCAGCTCACCGGAAGTGCGGCTCGGGGGAGATACGCAGTATTTT.

This sequence joins TRBV6-2 or TRBV6-3 and TRBJ2-3, with 7 bases lining up with TRBD2. The CDR3 sequence is 14 residues long. Germline V gives CDR1 MNHEY, CDR2 SVGEGT. The DNA for the CDR3 is TGTGCTACGGGAGGCGGGTCAGGCACAGATACGCAGTATTTT. This gives the protein CATGGGSGTDTQYF.

This chain joins TRBV6-1 and TRBJ2-5, with 10 bases identical to TRBD1. Germline V gene lookup returns CDR1 MNHNS and CDR2 SASEGT. The CDR3 is 17 residues long. The V gene end was trimmed by 7 bases and the J gene end by 3 bases; junction bases not matched to a gene: 14. This chain's CDR3 is CASTRYPPGQGKETQYF. The CDR3 DNA reads as TGTGCCAGCACTAGATACCCGCCGGGACAGGGGAAAGAGACCCAGTACTTC.

This chain joins TRBV5-5 and TRBJ1-4; 7 positions match TRBD1. Losses at the gene ends were 0 bases for V and 7 bases for J; bases not matched to a gene: 3. This CDR3 has 14 residues. CDR1 is SGHKS and CDR2 is YYEKEE in the germline V gene (reference sequence). CDR3 residues: CASSLDRGLEKLFF. For the CDR3, the DNA is TGTGCCAGCAGCTTGGACAGGGGCCTTGAAAAACTGTTTTTT.

In its sample, this clonotype was seen many times. The gene calls are TRBV20-1 and TRBJ1-1; 7 bases are shared with TRBD1. Trimming removed 6 bases from V and 1 base from J; junction bases left unmatched: 14. Germline V gives CDR1 DFQATT, CDR2 SNEGSKA (reference sequence). CDR3 length: 16 residues. CDR3 nucleotide sequence: TGCAGTGCAACGGACAGGAGACGCATGGGGAACACTGAAGCTTTCTTT. Protein product: CSATDRRRMGNTEAFF.

This clonotype occurred a few times. The junction departs from germline at one end; a sequencing error may be responsible. The chain uses TRBV9 and TRBJ1-6; unclear D gene. Per germline, CDR1 SGDLS and CDR2 YYNGEE. The CDR3 is made up of 12 amino acids. CDR3: CASNVSNSPLHF. DNA of the CDR3: TGTGCCAGCAACGTATCTAATTCACCCCTCCACTTT.

The rearrangement links TRBV19 to TRBJ1-1; a weak D match, TRBD1 (5 bases). The V end was cut by 4 bases, the J end by 3 bases, with 18 bases between. The CDR3 has 16 amino acids. In germline, CDR1 is LNHDA, CDR2 SQIVND (reference sequence). The CDR3 DNA reads TGTGCCAGTAGTACCCGCAGGGCAGGGATGGACACTGAAGCTTTCTTT. Its translation: CASSTRRAGMDTEAFF.

The V gene is TRBV20-1, the J gene TRBJ1-2; D ambiguous. The CDR3 is 13 residues long. Trimming removed 0 bases at V and 2 bases at J, with 7 bases between. Germline assignment: CDR1 DFQATT and CDR2 SNEGSKA (reference sequence). CDR3 in DNA: TGCAGTGCTAGAGAAAGCGGGAACTATGGCTACACCTTC. This sequence encodes CSARESGNYGYTF.